This entry lists 16 T cell receptor beta chains sequenced from one sample in a study of T-cell memory formation after mild COVID-19. TCRdb called the 5' RACE reads again in MiXCR, with one record for every CDR3 protein. The sample has hundreds of thousands of distinct CDR3 sequences; 16% are singletons. The specimen sequenced was PBMCs or a T cell subset sorted from them (not recorded which). All receptors come from a man aged 18 to 35 who had mild COVID-19 (a few samples of this study predate the infection). Cell type and time point are not known.

V and J are TRBV6-6 and TRBJ1-2, with 8 bases aligning to TRBD1. The CDR3 runs 13 residues. V lost 7 bases to trimming and J lost 3 bases; unmatched junction nucleotides: 4. Germline loops: CDR1 MNHNY, CDR2 SVGAGI (reference sequence). The CDR3 region has the DNA TGTGCCAGCAACTCAGGGGGCGACTATGGCTACACCTTC. Translating it yields CASNSGGDYGYTF.

The V gene is TRBV18, the J gene TRBJ1-5; TRBD1 might be the D (6 bases). Trimming pared 6 bases from V and 4 bases from J, leaving 13 bases between. The CDR3 runs to 14 residues. CDR1 is KGHSH and CDR2 is LQKENI in the germline V gene. CDR3 DNA sequence: TGTGCCAGCTCCTCTATACAGGGTAATCAGCCCCAGCATTTT. Protein product: CASSSIQGNQPQHF.

For this clonotype: At one of its ends the junction is not consistent with the germline gene, which may arise from a read error. The chain recombines TRBV5-1 with TRBJ2-6; perhaps TRBD1 as D (5 bases). The germline CDR1 and CDR2 sequences are SGHRS and YFSETQ. The CDR3 has 17 amino acids. This CDR3 is CASSLVPAPSGANVLTF. Written as DNA, the CDR3 is TGCGCCAGCAGCTTGGTGCCAGCTCCCTCTGGGGCCAACGTCCTTACTTTC.

There are a few counts of this clonotype. The J gene is TRBJ2-3, the V gene TRBV20-1; TRBD1 aligns across 9 bases. The germline CDR1 and CDR2 sequences are DFQATT and SNEGSKA (reference sequence). The V segment lost 3 bases and the J segment 7 bases; nucleotides outside the gene matches: 14. This CDR3 has 16 amino acids. The CDR3 is CSARAGQGVSRYTQYF. In nucleotides, the CDR3 is TGCAGTGCTAGGGCGGGACAGGGTGTTAGCAGGTATACGCAGTATTTT.

J is TRBJ2-3 and V is TRBV7-2; 9 bases line up with TRBD2. There are 16 residues in the CDR3. CDR1 and CDR2 from the germline V gene are SGHTA and FQGNSA. V dropped 2 bases and J dropped 1; count of bases not matched to a gene: 4. CDR3 nucleotides: TGTGCCAGCAGCTTAAGACTAGCGGTGCGCACAGATACGCAGTATTTT. This gives the protein CASSLRLAVRTDTQYF.

This clonotype was counted a few times. The chain is built from TRBV12-5 and TRBJ1-2, with a possible D match to TRBD1 (5 bases). V lost 10 bases and J lost 5, with 11 bases in between. CDR1 is LGHNT and CDR2 is FRNRAP in the germline V gene. The CDR3 is 11 amino acids. The CDR3 sequence is CATGSWYGYTF. The CDR3, as DNA: TGTGCTACAGGGTCTTGGTATGGCTACACCTTC.

This clonotype was seen a handful of times. The chain is built from TRBV7-2 and TRBJ2-3, with 7 bases identical to TRBD1. CDR3 length: 15 residues. The germline CDR1 and CDR2 sequences are SGHTA and FQGNSA. V trimming: 7 bases; J trimming: 5 bases; junction bases outside the gene matches: 12. CDR3 nucleotide sequence: TGTGCCAGCAAGGTTTTACAGGGGACGGGAGATACGCAGTATTTT. Its protein is CASKVLQGTGDTQYF.

The chain joins TRBV6-1 to TRBJ1-3; D not resolved. V lost 7 bases to trimming and J lost 0 bases, with 10 bases between them. CDR1 and CDR2 (germline): MNHNS, SASEGT. The CDR3 extends over 14 amino acids. This CDR3 reads CASTGLTSGNTIYF. CDR3 coding DNA: TGTGCCAGCACCGGACTTACCTCTGGAAACACCATATATTTT.

The genes are TRBV4-3 and TRBJ2-3; 10 bases agree with TRBD2. The CDR3 extends over 16 amino acids. Germline CDR1 and CDR2: LGHNA and YSLEER. The V and J ends lost 1 base and 2 bases, in that order; junction bases with no gene match: 3. Here the CDR3 DNA reads TGCGCCAGCAGCCAAGCAGCGGGGGGGCCCACAGATACGCAGTATTTT. Protein sequence: CASSQAAGGPTDTQYF.

The sample holds a few counts of this clonotype. This rearrangement joins TRBV29-1 to TRBJ2-5; the D gene could be TRBD1 or TRBD2 (5 bases each). Germline CDR1 reads SQVTM; CDR2 reads ANQGSEA. Deletions cut 6 bases from V and 2 bases from J, with 31 bases between. The CDR3 loop spans 19 amino acids. CDR3 DNA: TGCAGCGTCCTACCGGTTGTGGGCTCTCCGGGACGGACACAAGAGACCCAGTACTTC. Its translation: CSVLPVVGSPGRTQETQYF.

The chain links TRBV5-6 to TRBJ2-5; D call uncertain. The germline V and J ends were trimmed by 2 bases and 3 bases, with 8 bases remaining between them. The CDR3 has 13 residues. Germline-derived CDR1 and CDR2 are SGHDT and YYEEEE. This chain's CDR3 is CASSFSPKETQYF. CDR3 in DNA: TGTGCCAGCAGCTTCTCCCCTAAAGAGACCCAGTACTTC.

In its sample, this clonotype was seen a few times. V and J are TRBV5-1 and TRBJ2-2; D is possibly TRBD1 (6 bases). This CDR3 region has 16 residues. V lost 4 bases to trimming and J lost 0 bases, with 13 bases between them. The germline gives CDR1 SGHRS, CDR2 YFSETQ. CDR3 amino acids: CASSASGVPNTGELFF. The CDR3 nucleotides read TGCGCCAGCAGCGCCTCAGGGGTCCCGAACACCGGGGAGCTGTTTTTT.

The table lists this clonotype with a few counts. This chain uses TRBV7-2 with TRBJ2-1; D call uncertain. Germline CDR1 and CDR2: SGHTA and FQGNSA. V dropped 5 bases and J dropped 0 bases, with 5 bases sitting between them. The CDR3 has 13 amino acids. CDR3 sequence reads: CASSESSYNEQFF. The DNA of the CDR3 is TGTGCCAGCAGCGAAAGCTCCTACAATGAGCAGTTCTTC.

The chain links TRBV7-3 to TRBJ2-1, with TRBD1 as a possible D gene (5 bases). CDR1 SGHTA and CDR2 FQGTGA come from the germline V gene. The ends were cut back, 5 bases at V and 8 bases at J, with 19 bases in the middle. The CDR3 runs to 15 residues. The CDR3 DNA reads as TGTGCCAGCAGCCACTTGGGAAGGGGAAGTGATGAGCAGTTCTTC. Protein sequence: CASSHLGRGSDEQFF.

V usage is TRBV29-1 and J usage is TRBJ1-2, with D maybe TRBD1 (5 bases). CDR3 size: 13 residues. The V end lost 7 bases, the J end lost 1 base, and 13 bases lay between the germline ends. Germline CDR1 is SQVTM and CDR2 is ANQGSEA. The CDR3 region is CSGRDRYNYGYTF. The DNA of the CDR3 is TGCAGCGGGAGGGACCGCTATAACTATGGCTACACCTTC.

Ten or more counts support this clonotype. The chain is built from TRBV7-2 and TRBJ2-5; weak D call: TRBD1 (5 bases). Germline assignment: CDR1 SGHTA and CDR2 FQGNSA. V was trimmed by 5 bases and J by 3 bases, leaving 10 bases between them. The CDR3 has 13 residues. In nucleotides, the CDR3 is TGTGCCAGCAGCCGGCAGGGCGAAGAGACCCAGTACTTC. It translates to CASSRQGEETQYF. The full variable domain, its missing parts supplied by reference TRBV7-2 and TRBJ2-5, is GAGVSQSPSNKVTEKGKDVELRCDPISGHTALYWYRQSLGQGLEFLIYFQGNSAPDKSGLPSDRFSAERTGGSVSTLTIQRTQQEDSAVYLCASSRQGEETQYFGPGTRLLVL.